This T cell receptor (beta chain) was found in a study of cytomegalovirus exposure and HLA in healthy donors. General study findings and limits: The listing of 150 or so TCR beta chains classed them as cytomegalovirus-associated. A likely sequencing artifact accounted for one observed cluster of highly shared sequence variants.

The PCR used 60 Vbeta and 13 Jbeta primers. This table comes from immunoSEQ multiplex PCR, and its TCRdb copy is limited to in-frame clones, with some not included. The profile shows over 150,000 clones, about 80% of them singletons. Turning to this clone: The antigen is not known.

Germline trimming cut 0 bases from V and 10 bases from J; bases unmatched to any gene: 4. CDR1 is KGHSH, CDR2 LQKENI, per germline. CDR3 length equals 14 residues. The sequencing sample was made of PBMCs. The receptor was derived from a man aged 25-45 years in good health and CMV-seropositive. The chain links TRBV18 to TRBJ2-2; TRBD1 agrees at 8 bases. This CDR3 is CASSPPDRVVELFF. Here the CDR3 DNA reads TGTGCCAGCTCACCACCGGACAGGGTAGTGGAGCTGTTTTTT. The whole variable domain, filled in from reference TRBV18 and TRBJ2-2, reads NAGVMQNPRHLVRRRGQEARLRCSPMKGHSHVYWYRQLPEEGLKFMVYLQKENIIDESGMPKERFSAEFPKEGPSILRIQQVVRGDSAAYFCASSPPDRVVELFFGEGSRLTVL.